These 14 T cell receptor beta chains were all obtained from the same sample, sequenced in a study of cytomegalovirus exposure and HLA in healthy donors. This PCR relied on a set of 60 Vbeta primers and 13 Jbeta primers. Using immunoSEQ multiplex PCR, the repertoire was profiled, and TCRdb retains in-frame clones only, with some absent. The profile shows around 150,000 clones, roughly 77% of them singletons. The sequenced sample was PBMCs. Receptor source: a human donor in good health.

In nucleotides, the CDR3 is TGTGCCAGCAGTTTACTTAGGGAGGGCTATGGCTACACCTTC. Translated: CASSLLREGYGYTF. V usage is TRBV28 and J usage is TRBJ1-2; D gene uncertain. The CDR3 length is 14 residues. V dropped 2 bases and J dropped 4 bases, with 11 bases sitting between them. Germline V gene sequence: CDR1 MDHEN, CDR2 SYDVKM.

This clone was found a few times. The V call is TRBV9, the J call TRBJ2-2; 8 bases match TRBD2. Unmatched junction bases numbered 8, after V lost 1 base and J lost 3 bases. The CDR3 extends over 17 amino acids. The germline V gene encodes CDR1 SGDLS and CDR2 YYNGEE. The CDR3 region is CASSVSPGRADTGELFF. CDR3 DNA sequence: TGTGCCAGCAGCGTATCCCCCGGGAGGGCCGACACCGGGGAGCTGTTTTTT.

V is TRBV19 and J is TRBJ2-4, with 8 bases fitting TRBD1. V trimming: 6 bases; J trimming: 2 bases; junction bases outside the gene matches: 9. Germline loops: CDR1 LNHDA, CDR2 SQIVND (reference sequence). The CDR3 length is 16 residues. The CDR3 DNA follows: TGTGCCAGTAGCCCACAGGGGGATATAACCAAAAACATTCAGTACTTC. It yields the protein CASSPQGDITKNIQYF.

This chain connects TRBV19 to TRBJ2-1; TRBD1 matches 9 bases. Per germline, CDR1 LNHDA and CDR2 SQIVND (reference sequence). The CDR3 is 15 amino acids. With 7 bases clipped from V and 8 bases from J, the junction kept 12 bases outside the gene matches. CDR3 protein: CASIDGTGLGDEQFF. CDR3 DNA sequence: TGTGCCAGTATAGACGGGACAGGGTTAGGCGATGAGCAGTTCTTC.

The rearrangement uses TRBV7-2 and TRBJ1-2, with D unresolved. Per the germline V gene, CDR1 is SGHTA and CDR2 is FQGNSA. This CDR3 is built from 15 residues. V dropped 1 base and J dropped 0 bases, with 9 bases sitting between them. CDR3 coding DNA: TGTGCCAGCAGCTTAGGTATTCTAGCTAACTATGGCTACACCTTC. As protein: CASSLGILANYGYTF. Drawing the rest from reference TRBV7-2 and TRBJ1-2, the complete variable domain is GAGVSQSPSNKVTEKGKDVELRCDPISGHTALYWYRQSLGQGLEFLIYFQGNSAPDKSGLPSDRFSAERTGGSVSTLTIQRTQQEDSAVYLCASSLGILANYGYTFGSGTRLTVV.

The chain is built from TRBV11-3 and TRBJ2-1, with 8 bases that match TRBD1. This CDR3 contains 14 residues. V lost 6 bases, J lost 3 bases, and 4 bases stayed unmatched. The V gene's germline CDR1 is SGHNT and CDR2 YENEEA. In nucleotides, the CDR3 is TGTGCCAGCAGTAAGGACAGGGACTACAATGAGCAGTTCTTC. Its protein is CASSKDRDYNEQFF.

This clone was picked up a small number of times. The genes are TRBV30 and TRBJ1-2, with D possibly being TRBD1 (5 bases). This CDR3 is 14 amino acids long. Trimming pared 5 bases from V and 4 bases from J, leaving 17 bases between. The germline V gene encodes CDR1 GTSNPN and CDR2 SVGIG (reference sequence). The CDR3 spells CAWENRGGAYGYTF. The CDR3 DNA is TGTGCCTGGGAAAATCGGGGAGGGGCCTATGGCTACACCTTC.

This clone has a single count. The CDR3: CASSLAGLDSTDTQYF. The CDR3 DNA sequence: TGTGCCAGCAGCTTGGCCGGACTAGATAGCACAGATACGCAGTATTTT. The V and J genes are TRBV5-4 and TRBJ2-3; TRBD2 aligns across 7 bases. J lost 0 bases, V lost 0 bases, and 4 bases had no gene match. This CDR3 comprises 16 residues. Germline loops: CDR1 SGHNT, CDR2 YYREEE (reference sequence).

The chain combines TRBV7-6 with TRBJ1-1; 9 bases are shared with TRBD1. Trimming cost V 3 bases and J 0 bases; bases outside gene matches: 5. CDR1 SGHVS and CDR2 FNYEAQ come from the germline V gene. This CDR3 has 16 residues. CDR3 sequence (DNA): TGTGCCAGCAGCTTGGGACAGGGAGATATGAACACTGAAGCTTTCTTT. Residues: CASSLGQGDMNTEAFF.

The V call is TRBV6-5, the J call TRBJ1-1, with 10 nucleotides matching TRBD1. Germline CDR1 reads MNHEY; CDR2 reads SVGAGI. CDR3 length: 12 amino acids. The V gene end was trimmed by 7 bases and the J gene end by 8 bases; junction bases not matched to a gene: 4. The CDR3 is CASTKDRGEAFF. The CDR3 nucleotides are TGTGCCAGCACCAAGGACAGGGGGGAAGCTTTCTTT.

This clone was counted a few times. The chain uses TRBV7-9 and TRBJ2-7, with a weak D call TRBD2 (6 bases). Germline V gene data show CDR1 as SEHNR and CDR2 as FQNEAQ (reference sequence). There are 12 residues in the CDR3. The ends were cut back, 3 bases at V and 4 bases at J, with 7 bases in the middle. CDR3 nucleotide sequence: TGTGCCAGCAGCTTTAGCGGTTACGAGCAGTACTTC. It specifies CASSFSGYEQYF. The full variable domain, its missing parts supplied by reference TRBV7-9 and TRBJ2-7, is DTGVSQNPRHKITKRGQNVTFRCDPISEHNRLYWYRQTLGQGPEFLTYFQNEAQLEKSRLLSDRFSAERPKGSFSTLEIQRTEQGDSAMYLCASSFSGYEQYFGPGTRLTVT.

The chain links TRBV2 to TRBJ1-3; D is unresolved. Germline-derived CDR1 and CDR2 are SNHLY and FYNNEI. V lost 7 bases to trimming and J lost 0 bases, with 10 bases between them. The CDR3 sequence is 14 residues long. CDR3 bases: TGTGCCAGCATCCGTGTAGTCTCTGGAAACACCATATATTTT. Its protein is CASIRVVSGNTIYF.

V and J are TRBV28 and TRBJ2-5; 7 positions match TRBD2. The V and J ends lost 4 bases and 2 bases, in that order; junction bases with no gene match: 7. The V gene's germline CDR1 is MDHEN and CDR2 SYDVKM. The CDR3 loop spans 15 amino acids. The CDR3 here is CASSSLADIQETQYF. In DNA form, the CDR3 reads TGTGCCAGCAGTTCGCTAGCGGACATACAAGAGACCCAGTACTTC.

V usage is TRBV6-5 and J usage is TRBJ1-6, with D tentatively TRBD1 (6 bases). This CDR3 has 16 amino acids. Germline lookup yields CDR1 MNHEY and CDR2 SVGAGI. The V gene lost 0 bases and the J gene lost 10 bases, with 16 bases spanning the gap. CDR3 in amino acids: CASSYSDRPPGSPLHF. Here the CDR3 DNA reads TGTGCCAGCAGTTACTCAGACAGGCCTCCAGGCTCACCCCTCCACTTT.